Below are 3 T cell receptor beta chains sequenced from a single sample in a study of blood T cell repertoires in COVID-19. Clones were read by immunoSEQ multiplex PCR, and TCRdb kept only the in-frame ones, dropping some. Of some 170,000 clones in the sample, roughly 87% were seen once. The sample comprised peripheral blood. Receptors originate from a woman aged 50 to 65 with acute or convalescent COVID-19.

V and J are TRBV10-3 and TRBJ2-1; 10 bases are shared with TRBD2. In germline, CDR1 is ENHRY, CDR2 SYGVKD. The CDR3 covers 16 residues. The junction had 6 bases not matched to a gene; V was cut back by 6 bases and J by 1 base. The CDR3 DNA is TGTGCCATCAGAGACTCTAGCGGGGGATCCTACAATGAGCAGTTCTTC. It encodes CAIRDSSGGSYNEQFF.

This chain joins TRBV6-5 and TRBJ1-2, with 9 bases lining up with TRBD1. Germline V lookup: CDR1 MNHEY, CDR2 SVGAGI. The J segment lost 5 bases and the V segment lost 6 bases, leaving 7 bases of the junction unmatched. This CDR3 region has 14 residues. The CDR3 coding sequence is TGTGCCAGCAGGCAACCTGGGACAGGGTATGGCTACACCTTC. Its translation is CASRQPGTGYGYTF.

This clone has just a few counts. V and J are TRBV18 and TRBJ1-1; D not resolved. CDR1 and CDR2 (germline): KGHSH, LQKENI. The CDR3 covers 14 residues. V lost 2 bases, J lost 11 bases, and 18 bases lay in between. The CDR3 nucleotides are TGTGCCAGCTCACCAGAGACAACAAGTCGAGGGGCTTTCTTT. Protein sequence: CASSPETTSRGAFF.